These 30 T cell receptor beta chains were all obtained from the same sample, sequenced in a study of T cells in Graves' hyperthyroidism and ophthalmopathy. RNA transcripts served as the template for amplifying TCR beta CDR3 regions. HTBI primers were employed in a first-round RT-PCR of the TCR CDR3. TCRdb recomputed calls from the multiplex PCR reads with MiXCR, one row per CDR3 protein. The sample includes 600,000 to 700,000 distinct CDR3 sequences, approximately 42% of them seen just once. Source material: peripheral blood or thyroid tissue (not recorded which). The receptors derive from an adult man with Graves' disease, either hyperthyroidism or ophthalmopathy (not recorded which).

CDR3 loop: CASSEWGTENEKLFF. The CDR3 bases are TGTGCCAGCAGTGAATGGGGGACAGAGAATGAAAAACTGTTTTTT. The genes are TRBV25-1 and TRBJ1-4, with TRBD1 matching over 7 bases. The CDR3 spans 15 residues. The V gene's germline CDR1 is MGHDK and CDR2 SYGVNS. Trimming took 1 base from V and 5 from J; bases not matched to a gene: 4.

This clonotype has a single count. J is TRBJ1-2 and V is TRBV11-2; D uncertain. The V gene's germline CDR1 is SGHAT and CDR2 FQNNGV. The CDR3 consists of 15 residues. The ends were cut back, 5 bases at V and 3 bases at J, with 16 bases in the middle. CDR3 DNA sequence: TGTGCCAGCAGCCAAGGGTGGCGGGCGGACTATGGCTACACCTTC. The encoded protein is CASSQGWRADYGYTF.

This clonotype was recorded many times. This sequence joins TRBV29-1 and TRBJ2-7; D is possibly TRBD1 or TRBD2 (5 bases each). The CDR3 length is 15 residues. V lost 0 bases and J lost 0, with 12 bases in between. Germline loops: CDR1 SQVTM, CDR2 ANQGSEA. DNA of the CDR3: TGCAGCGTTGAAGATGGGGACGGTCCCTCCTACGAGCAGTACTTC. It encodes CSVEDGDGPSYEQYF.

This clonotype was observed at least ten times. The V gene is TRBV29-1, the J gene TRBJ1-5; 7 nucleotides match TRBD1. The germline V gene has CDR1 SQVTM and CDR2 ANQGSEA. The CDR3 sequence is 13 residues long. V shed 4 bases, J shed 5 bases, and the junction held 5 bases outside the gene matches. CDR3 amino acids: CSVAGTAYQPQHF. The CDR3 region has the DNA TGCAGCGTTGCCGGGACAGCGTATCAGCCCCAGCATTTT. Based on the CDR3 plus reference TRBV29-1 and TRBJ1-5, the full variable domain is SAVISQKPSRDICQRGTSLTIQCQVDSQVTMMFWYRQQPGQSLTLIATANQGSEATYESGFVIDKFPISRPNLTFSTLTVSNMSPEDSSIYLCSVAGTAYQPQHFGDGTRLSIL.

This chain joins TRBV4-1 and TRBJ1-2, with unresolved D. CDR1 is MGHRA, CDR2 YSYEKL, per germline. The CDR3 has 9 residues. The CDR3 reads CAFNGGYTF. Here the CDR3 DNA reads TGCGCTTTTAACGGTGGCTACACCTTC.

V is TRBV15 and J is TRBJ1-1; the match to TRBD1 covers 9 bases. After removal of 2 bases from V and 1 base from J, the junction contained 5 bases not matched to a gene. Germline assignment: CDR1 LNHNV and CDR2 YYDKDF (reference sequence). CDR3 size: 16 residues. The CDR3 nucleotides are TGTGCCACCAGCAGAATTCCGGGACAGGGGAACACTGAAGCTTTCTTT. The encoded protein is CATSRIPGQGNTEAFF.

The rearrangement links TRBV20-1 to TRBJ1-1; 7 bases match TRBD1. Looked up from germline, CDR1 is DFQATT and CDR2 is SNEGSKA (reference sequence). The CDR3 consists of 15 residues. V gave up 5 bases and J gave up 5 bases; unmatched junction bases: 14. CDR3 nucleotides: TGCAGTGCTTCCGGCGGGACAGAGAGACCTACTGAAGCTTTCTTT. This gives the protein CSASGGTERPTEAFF.

This clonotype showed up just a few times. The J gene is TRBJ1-4, the V gene TRBV7-9, with a weak D call TRBD1 (5 bases). CDR3 length: 15 residues. Germline assignment: CDR1 SEHNR and CDR2 FQNEAQ (reference sequence). V shed 2 bases and J shed 13 bases, with 20 bases lying between them. CDR3 nucleotide sequence: TGTGCCAGCAGCTTAATAGGGACGCCCTCATACGGACTGTTTTTT. Its translation is CASSLIGTPSYGLFF.

This clonotype was seen a handful of times. The chain carries TRBV7-9 and TRBJ1-1, with D tentatively TRBD1 (6 bases). The length of the CDR3 is 15 residues. The germline gives CDR1 SEHNR, CDR2 FQNEAQ (reference sequence). Trimming stripped 5 bases from V and 1 base from J, with 14 bases between. The CDR3 region is CASSPAQGTNTEAFF. The CDR3 coding sequence is TGTGCCAGCAGCCCTGCCCAGGGGACGAACACTGAAGCTTTCTTT. Full variable domain (missing parts from reference TRBV7-9 and TRBJ1-1): DTGVSQNPRHKITKRGQNVTFRCDPISEHNRLYWYRQTLGQGPEFLTYFQNEAQLEKSRLLSDRFSAERPKGSFSTLEIQRTEQGDSAMYLCASSPAQGTNTEAFFGQGTRLTVV.

This clonotype occurred many times. The chain joins TRBV15 to TRBJ2-7, with 9 bases that match TRBD1. Losses at the gene ends were 2 bases for V and 6 bases for J; bases not matched to a gene: 5. The CDR3 is 14 residues long. Germline V lookup: CDR1 LNHNV, CDR2 YYDKDF (reference sequence). DNA for the CDR3: TGTGCCACCAGCAGACAAAAACAGGGGGCCGAGCAGTACTTC. The encoded protein is CATSRQKQGAEQYF.

CDR3 sequence reads: CATSYGTRNSNQPQHF. The CDR3 DNA reads as TGTGCCACCAGCTACGGGACTCGGAATAGCAATCAGCCCCAGCATTTT. The genes are TRBV15 and TRBJ1-5, with D possibly TRBD1 on 5 matching bases. Trimming left V 5 bases short and J 0 bases short, with 14 bases between. Germline CDR1 is LNHNV and CDR2 is YYDKDF (reference sequence). This CDR3 spans 16 amino acids.

A word on this clonotype: The CDR3 does not close with the conserved phenylalanine or tryptophan, likely indicating a read error. This chain uses TRBV2 with TRBJ1-6, with D possibly being TRBD1 (5 bases). Germline V gene sequence: CDR1 SNHLY, CDR2 FYNNEI. The CDR3 extends over 15 amino acids. Trimming stripped 5 bases from V and 7 bases from J, with 15 bases between. The CDR3 DNA sequence: TGTGCCAGCAGTAGCGGGACGCTTCTAAATTCACCCCTCCACCTT. It is translated as CASSSGTLLNSPLHL.

The CDR3 DNA reads as TGTGCCAGCAGCTTAGGTGTACAGGCGAACACCGGGGAGCTGTTTTTT. Translated: CASSLGVQANTGELFF. The chain recombines TRBV7-8 with TRBJ2-2, with D maybe TRBD1 (5 bases). Germline CDR1 SGHVS, CDR2 FQNEAQ. V was trimmed by 1 base and J by 0 bases, leaving 9 bases between them. The CDR3 spans 16 residues.

This clonotype was recorded many times. The chain joins TRBV7-9 to TRBJ1-5, with a weak D call TRBD1 (5 bases). The germline V and J ends were trimmed by 7 bases and 4 bases, with 14 bases remaining between them. The CDR3 totals 14 residues. Germline V gene sequence: CDR1 SEHNR, CDR2 FQNEAQ (reference sequence). Written as DNA, the CDR3 is TGTGCCAGCAACGACGGGACCGCAAATCAGCCCCAGCATTTT. It codes for CASNDGTANQPQHF.

This chain uses TRBV7-9 with TRBJ1-1; D possibly corresponds to TRBD1 (5 bases). The CDR3 totals 12 residues. In germline, CDR1 is SEHNR, CDR2 FQNEAQ (reference sequence). Trimming took 3 bases from V and 10 from J, leaving 12 bases between them. CDR3 residues: CASSFLDSGAFF. Here the CDR3 DNA reads TGTGCCAGCAGCTTCCTCGACAGTGGAGCTTTCTTT.

Concerning this clonotype itself: A much larger clone sits a single nucleotide away, making a read error possible. V and J are TRBV2 and TRBJ2-7, with unresolved D. The V end was cut by 5 bases, the J end by 6 bases, with 8 bases between. The germline V gene has CDR1 SNHLY and CDR2 FYNNEI. This CDR3 is built from 11 residues. The CDR3 spells CASSFLVEQYF. CDR3 DNA sequence: TGTGCCAGCAGTTTCTTAGTCGAGCAGTACTTC.

Turning to this clonotype: A much larger clone differs by one base, so this may be a read error. CDR3 nucleotide sequence: TGTGCCAGCAATTCCCGCCAGGGTGCCTATGGCTACACCTTC. This encodes CASNSRQGAYGYTF. The chain recombines TRBV11-2 with TRBJ1-2; maybe TRBD1 (5 bases). Per the germline V gene, CDR1 is SGHAT and CDR2 is FQNNGV. Between the trimmed V and J ends, which lost 7 bases and 4 bases, there was a span of 16 bases. The CDR3 sequence is 14 residues long.

This rearrangement joins TRBV20-1 to TRBJ1-2, with D tentatively TRBD1 (6 bases). Trimming shortened V by 2 bases and J by 0 bases, and 19 bases separated the two germline ends. Per the germline V gene, CDR1 is DFQATT and CDR2 is SNEGSKA (reference sequence). This CDR3 comprises 17 residues. CDR3 nucleotides: TGCAGTGCTAGATCATTAACCCGGGACAAGACTAACTATGGCTACACCTTC. Translating it yields CSARSLTRDKTNYGYTF.

At least ten counts were recorded for this clonotype. The rearrangement joins TRBV29-1 to TRBJ1-2; 9 positions match TRBD1. V lost 6 bases, J lost 8 bases, and 10 bases stayed unmatched. The length of the CDR3 is 13 residues. Germline CDR1 and CDR2: SQVTM and ANQGSEA. The CDR3 is CSVTTGTGHGYTF. The CDR3 DNA sequence: TGCAGCGTCACTACCGGGACAGGGCACGGCTACACCTTC.

V and J are TRBV12-3 or TRBV12-4 and TRBJ2-7; no clear D gene. Trimming left V 7 bases short and J 0 bases short, with 13 bases between. The CDR3 is 14 amino acids. CDR3: CASTQNYPSYEQYF. CDR3 coding DNA: TGTGCCAGCACCCAGAACTACCCCTCCTACGAGCAGTACTTC.

The V gene is TRBV19, the J gene TRBJ1-5; D gene uncertain. Germline values: CDR1 LNHDA, CDR2 SQIVND (reference sequence). V gave up 0 bases and J gave up 3 bases, with 9 bases separating them. This CDR3 has 15 amino acids. The CDR3 DNA reads TGTGCCAGTAGTATAGAGACGAGGCTCAATCAGCCCCAGCATTTT. Translating gives CASSIETRLNQPQHF. Looking up the rest from reference TRBV19 and TRBJ1-5 gives the full variable domain: DGGITQSPKYLFRKEGQNVTLSCEQNLNHDAMYWYRQDPGQGLRLIYYSQIVNDFQKGDIAEGYSVSREKKESFPLTVTSAQKNPTAFYLCASSIETRLNQPQHFGDGTRLSIL.

This rearrangement joins TRBV15 to TRBJ2-6; TRBD2 might be the D (6 bases). Germline-derived CDR1 and CDR2 are LNHNV and YYDKDF (reference sequence). The CDR3 covers 17 residues. Trimming stripped 1 base from V and 2 bases from J, with 12 bases between. CDR3 sequence (DNA): TGTGCCACCAGCAGAGTGGCGGGAAGAACTGGGGCCAACGTCCTGACTTTC. Translated: CATSRVAGRTGANVLTF. The variable domain in full, completed from reference TRBV15 and TRBJ2-6, reads DAMVIQNPRYQVTQFGKPVTLSCSQTLNHNVMYWYQQKSSQAPKLLFHYYDKDFNNEADTPDNFQSRRPNTSFCFLDIRSPGLGDTAMYLCATSRVAGRTGANVLTFGAGSRLTVL.

This clonotype has a count of ten or more. The rearrangement links TRBV4-1 to TRBJ1-2; no clear D. The germline V and J ends were trimmed by 1 base and 1 base, with 13 bases remaining between them. The length of the CDR3 is 16 residues. The germline V gene has CDR1 MGHRA and CDR2 YSYEKL. The CDR3 is CASSQVMVKSNYGYTF. CDR3 coding DNA: TGCGCCAGCAGCCAAGTCATGGTTAAGAGTAACTATGGCTACACCTTC.

This clonotype is a singleton in its sample. The CDR3 does not close with the conserved phenylalanine or tryptophan, likely indicating a read error. It is unclear where the CDR3 begins or ends on the DNA, so no DNA is shown, and the CDR3 is as TCRdb lists it. V is TRBV5-6 and J is TRBJ1-6; the table's D call, TRBD1, has no DNA check behind it. The CDR3 adds up to 10 amino acids, both ends counted. Germline V lookup: CDR1 SGHDT, CDR2 YYEEEE. The CDR3 is CASSSGQGNY.

The CDR3 loop reads CASSLRVGLNTEAFF. Written as DNA, the CDR3 is TGTGCCAGCAGCTTAAGGGTGGGATTGAACACTGAAGCTTTCTTT. The chain employs TRBV7-2 and TRBJ1-1; D not resolved. The CDR3 has 15 amino acids. CDR1 SGHTA and CDR2 FQGNSA come from the germline V gene. V gave up 2 bases and J gave up 0 bases, with 10 bases separating them.

The chain recombines TRBV2 with TRBJ1-6; tentatively, D is TRBD1 (5 bases). The CDR3 totals 14 residues. CDR1 and CDR2 from the germline V gene are SNHLY and FYNNEI. Trimming removed 8 bases from V and 9 bases from J, with 17 bases in between. The chain's CDR3 is CASRPGLLPSPLHF. CDR3 coding DNA: TGTGCCAGCCGGCCGGGACTACTCCCTTCACCCCTCCACTTT. The variable domain in full, with the rest retrieved from reference TRBV2 and TRBJ1-6, is EPEVTQTPSHQVTQMGQEVILRCVPISNHLYFYWYRQILGQKVEFLVSFYNNEISEKSEIFDDQFSVERPDGSNFTLKIRSTKLEDSAMYFCASRPGLLPSPLHFGNGTRLTVT.

This clonotype was observed at least ten times. V and J are TRBV29-1 and TRBJ2-6; D call uncertain. The germline gives CDR1 SQVTM, CDR2 ANQGSEA. Trimming cost V 4 bases and J 2 bases, with 9 bases left between them. The CDR3 contains 14 residues. The CDR3: CSVVVGTGANVLTF. DNA for the CDR3: TGCAGCGTTGTTGTTGGAACTGGGGCCAACGTCCTGACTTTC.

The chain couples TRBV24-1 to TRBJ1-3, with TRBD1 as a possible D gene (6 bases). Germline values: CDR1 KGHDR, CDR2 SFDVKD. The CDR3 runs 12 residues. The CDR3 spells CAQQGSGNTIYF. Written as DNA, the CDR3 is TGTGCACAACAGGGCTCTGGAAACACCATATATTTT.

This clonotype came up many times. V and J are TRBV7-2 and TRBJ2-5, with D hard to call. The germline gives CDR1 SGHTA, CDR2 FQGNSA. V lost 1 base and J lost 5, with 11 bases in between. The CDR3 runs to 14 residues. CDR3 DNA sequence: TGTGCCAGCAGCTTAGAGGCGGTGGGCGAGACCCAGTACTTC. As protein: CASSLEAVGETQYF. Supplemented by reference TRBV7-2 and TRBJ2-5, the full variable domain reads GAGVSQSPSNKVTEKGKDVELRCDPISGHTALYWYRQSLGQGLEFLIYFQGNSAPDKSGLPSDRFSAERTGGSVSTLTIQRTQQEDSAVYLCASSLEAVGETQYFGPGTRLLVL.

The chain links TRBV24-1 to TRBJ1-4; D is uncertain. This CDR3 contains 13 residues. CDR1 is KGHDR and CDR2 is SFDVKD in the germline V gene. Trimming removed 4 bases from V and 5 bases from J, with 7 bases in between. CDR3 residues: CATSERANEKLFF. CDR3 bases: TGTGCCACCAGTGAAAGGGCGAATGAAAAACTGTTTTTT.